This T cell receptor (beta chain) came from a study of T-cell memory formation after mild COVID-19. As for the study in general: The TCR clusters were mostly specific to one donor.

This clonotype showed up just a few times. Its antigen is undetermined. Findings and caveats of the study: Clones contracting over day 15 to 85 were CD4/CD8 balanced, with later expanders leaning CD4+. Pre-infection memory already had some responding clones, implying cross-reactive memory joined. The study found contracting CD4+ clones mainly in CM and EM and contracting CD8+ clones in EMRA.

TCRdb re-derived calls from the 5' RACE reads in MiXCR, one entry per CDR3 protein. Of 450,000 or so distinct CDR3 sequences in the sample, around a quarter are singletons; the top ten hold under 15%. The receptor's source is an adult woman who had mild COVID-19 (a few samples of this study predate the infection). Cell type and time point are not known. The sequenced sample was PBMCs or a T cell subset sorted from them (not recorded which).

Here the CDR3 reads CASTLTGFNQPQHF. In nucleotides, the CDR3 is TGTGCCAGCACCCTGACAGGCTTCAATCAGCCCCAGCATTTT. V is TRBV6-1 and J is TRBJ1-5; tentative D call: TRBD1 (6 bases). Between the trimmed V and J ends, which lost 7 bases and 3 bases, there was a span of 13 bases. The germline V gene has CDR1 MNHNS and CDR2 SASEGT. The CDR3 covers 14 residues.